This T cell receptor (beta chain) was sequenced for a study of T cells in Graves' hyperthyroidism and ophthalmopathy. Broader study findings: Most thyroid clonotypes with frequency above 0.001 were detected in blood.

Researchers amplified the TCR beta CDR3 regions from RNA transcripts. TCR CDR3 underwent first-round RT-PCR with the HTBI primer set. TCRdb reprocessed the multiplex PCR reads via MiXCR and lists one record per CDR3 protein. The top ten clones hold just under 8.5% of a sample with a few hundred thousand distinct CDR3 sequences, around 45% of them seen once. Of note for this clonotype: What it recognizes is unknown.

The study enrolled patients aged 18 to 65 with newly diagnosed hyperthyroidism of under 2 months' duration. CDR3 size: 14 residues. The germline CDR1 and CDR2 sequences are MGHDK and SYGVNS. Trimming removed 1 base from V and 8 bases from J, with 14 bases in between. The V call is TRBV25-1, the J call TRBJ1-2; a weak D match, TRBD1 (5 bases). The clonotype was recovered from a woman between 18 and 29 years old with Graves' hyperthyroidism. The sequenced sample consisted of peripheral blood or thyroid tissue (not recorded which). In DNA form, the CDR3 reads TGTGCCAGCAGTGAATTTCAGGTACGGGGGGGCTACACCTTC. It yields the protein CASSEFQVRGGYTF.